This T cell receptor beta chain was obtained from a study of T cells in localized non-small cell lung cancer. Study-level findings and limits: Uninvolved nearby lung showed the greatest T cell clonality, exceeding that found in tumor. Of the top 100 tumor clones, median around 60 were in adjacent lung, about 30 among its top 100.

Comments on this clone: The antigen is not known.

Sequencing was performed with immunoSEQ multiplex PCR; in TCRdb, only in-frame clones are kept and a portion is missing. The profile shows tens of thousands of clones, more than 80% of them singletons. V lost 0 bases, J lost 9 bases, and 9 bases lay in between. Germline-derived CDR1 and CDR2 are SGHAT and FQNNGV. This CDR3 region has 14 residues. This chain uses TRBV11-2 with TRBJ1-6; no clear D. This receptor was identified in a male donor older than 55 with stage III squamous cell lung carcinoma. The starting material was peripheral blood, obtained before any cancer treatment. The CDR3 loop reads CASSLDFISSPLHF. CDR3 nucleotides: TGTGCCAGCAGCTTAGATTTTATTTCTTCACCCCTCCACTTT.